These T cell receptor beta chains were read from a single sample in a study of blood T cell repertoires in COVID-19. Sequenced by immunoSEQ multiplex PCR; TCRdb stores in-frame clones only, minus some. The sample has tens of thousands of clones; roughly 79% are singletons. Sequenced material: peripheral blood. All receptors derive from a man older than 75 with active or convalescent COVID-19. Both conserved end residues are part of each CDR3.

v_gene	CDR3aa
TRBV4-3	CASSQAASYYEQFF
TRBV7-2	CASSPHSTSGSEQFF
TRBV19	CASSLPSGQALALTNNEQFF
TRBV6-2/TRBV6-3	CASSPTPGQGGYTEAFF
TRBV29-1	CSVGGGGNQPQHF
TRBV7-9	CASSDRTESSYNEQFF
TRBV3-1/TRBV3-2	CASSHANLPWSEQFF
TRBV21-1	CASDGTLSGEKLFF
TRBV19	CASSSGMNTEAFF
TRBV4-1	CASSQVSLAGQFF
TRBV28	CASSQPPGTQYF
TRBV5-1	CASSLAEANRNTF
TRBV7-9	CASSGGTEGYEQYF
TRBV2	CASSSGGGLSTNEKLFF
TRBV6-2/TRBV6-3	CASSPTQFYGYTF
TRBV3-1/TRBV3-2	CASRPGITHNEQFF
TRBV28	CASRPSPGQGASEQFF
TRBV5-1	CASSLLASNEQFF
TRBV28	CASSLGSTYEQYF
TRBV27	CASSLSSGNTGELFF
TRBV28	CASAGGTNYGYTF
TRBV7-9	CASSFDLSGGNTQYF